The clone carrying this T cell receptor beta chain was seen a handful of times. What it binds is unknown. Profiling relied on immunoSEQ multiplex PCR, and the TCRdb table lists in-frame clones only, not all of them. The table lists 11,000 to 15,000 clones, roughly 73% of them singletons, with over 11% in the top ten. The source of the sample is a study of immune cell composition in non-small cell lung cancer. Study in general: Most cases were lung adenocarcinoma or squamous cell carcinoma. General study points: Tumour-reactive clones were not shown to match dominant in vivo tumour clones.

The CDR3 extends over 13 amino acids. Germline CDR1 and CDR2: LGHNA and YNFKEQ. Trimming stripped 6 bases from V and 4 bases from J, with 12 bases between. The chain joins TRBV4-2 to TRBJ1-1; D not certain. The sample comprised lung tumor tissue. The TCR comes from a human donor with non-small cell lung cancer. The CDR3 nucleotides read TGTGCCAGCAGTCGCGAGCGGGGCACTGAAGCTTTCTTT. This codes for CASSRERGTEAFF.